These 28 T cell receptor beta chains share one sample of origin, sequenced in a study of T cell responses to AZD1222 COVID-19 vaccine (TCRdb year 2021). The sample's time point, from its label and the paper: baseline before first vaccination. Receptor libraries were prepared by the immunoSEQ multiplex PCR assay. Sourced from immuneACCESS, this table was stored by TCRdb with only in-frame sequences that have V and J called. A share of the clones is absent; for the studies checked, an unresolved V gene accounts for under half, and the remainder has no known explanation. In this sample the table shows more than 70,000 clones, more than 75% of which occur a single time. The ten largest make up less than 15% of the sample. The sample in question was peripheral blood, obtained on day 0 of AZD1222 vaccination. The receptor source for this set is an adult in good health.

The V gene is TRBV15, the J gene TRBJ1-1, with a tentative D call TRBD1 (5 bases). V dropped 1 base and J dropped 4 bases, with 10 bases sitting between them. CDR1 LNHNV and CDR2 YYDKDF come from the germline V gene (reference sequence). The CDR3 runs 14 residues. CDR3 coding DNA: TGTGCCACCAGCAGAGTGCGGGGGTTCACTGAAGCTTTCTTT. This codes for CATSRVRGFTEAFF.

This chain joins TRBV19 and TRBJ2-7; the D call may be TRBD1 or TRBD2 (5 bases each). The CDR3 is made up of 16 amino acids. Trimming took off 0 bases at V and 1 base at J, with 13 bases between the two ends. Germline CDR1 LNHDA, CDR2 SQIVND (reference sequence). CDR3 nucleotides: TGTGCCAGTAGTATAGACCGAACGGGGCCTTCCTACGAGCAGTACTTC. Amino acid sequence: CASSIDRTGPSYEQYF. The full variable domain, completed using reference TRBV19 and TRBJ2-7, is DGGITQSPKYLFRKEGQNVTLSCEQNLNHDAMYWYRQDPGQGLRLIYYSQIVNDFQKGDIAEGYSVSREKKESFPLTVTSAQKNPTAFYLCASSIDRTGPSYEQYFGPGTRLTVT.

V usage is TRBV4-3 and J usage is TRBJ1-4; no definite D call. The CDR3 totals 15 residues. Germline V lookup: CDR1 LGHNA, CDR2 YSLEER. Trimming stripped 6 bases from V and 0 bases from J, with 11 bases between. The CDR3 region is CASRLRLATNEKLFF. In DNA, the CDR3 is TGCGCCAGCAGGCTTCGATTAGCAACTAATGAAAAACTGTTTTTT.

The chain uses TRBV6-5 and TRBJ2-7, with 9 nucleotides matching TRBD1. Germline V gives CDR1 MNHEY, CDR2 SVGAGI. Trimming at V came to 2 bases and at J to 3 bases, leaving 8 bases not matched to a gene. The CDR3 runs 16 residues. The DNA for the CDR3 is TGTGCCAGCAGTTACCCGGGACAGGGCTTAAACTACGAGCAGTACTTC. Encoded protein: CASSYPGQGLNYEQYF.

The genes are TRBV6-5 and TRBJ2-5, with 8 nucleotides matching TRBD1. Germline loops: CDR1 MNHEY, CDR2 SVGAGI. Trimming cost V 10 bases and J 4 bases; bases outside gene matches: 14. This CDR3 is built from 15 residues. CDR3 amino acids: CATCTDRGGGETQYF. DNA of the CDR3: TGTGCCACATGTACCGACAGGGGAGGTGGAGAGACCCAGTACTTC.

The genes are TRBV7-2 and TRBJ2-1, with D unclear. V was shortened by 1 base and J by 5 bases, with 6 bases between the two germline ends. Germline values: CDR1 SGHTA, CDR2 FQGNSA. This CDR3 is built from 13 residues. The chain's CDR3 is CASSLGYDNEQFF. The CDR3 DNA reads as TGTGCCAGCAGCTTAGGTTATGACAATGAGCAGTTCTTC.

The rearrangement uses TRBV18 and TRBJ1-5; 7 bases line up with TRBD1. The germline CDR1 and CDR2 sequences are KGHSH and LQKENI. With V trimmed by 6 bases and J by 3 bases, 8 bases remained unmatched. The CDR3 runs 15 residues. CDR3 region: CASSSKGQTNQPQHF. CDR3 sequence (DNA): TGTGCCAGCTCCTCTAAGGGACAGACCAATCAGCCCCAGCATTTT.

V gene TRBV25-1 combines with J gene TRBJ1-1; D remains ambiguous. The germline gives CDR1 MGHDK, CDR2 SYGVNS. With 6 bases removed from V and 3 bases from J, the gap between germline ends came to 8 bases. The length of the CDR3 is 12 residues. This CDR3 reads CASRIGDTEAFF. The CDR3 nucleotides read TGTGCCAGCAGAATCGGTGACACTGAAGCTTTCTTT.

This sequence joins TRBV24-1 and TRBJ1-4; D possibly corresponds to TRBD1 (6 bases). The CDR3 sequence is 16 residues long. CDR1 is KGHDR, CDR2 SFDVKD, per germline. V lost 12 bases, J lost 3 bases, and 22 bases lay in between. In nucleotides, the CDR3 is TGTGCCCGCGCAGGGGCTTTTCCGTCGGCTAATGAAAAACTGTTTTTT. Translating it yields CARAGAFPSANEKLFF.

This chain links TRBV7-8 with TRBJ2-7; 7 bases are shared with TRBD1. The CDR3 spans 16 residues. V shed 3 bases, J shed 3 bases, and the junction held 11 bases outside the gene matches. Germline CDR1 and CDR2: SGHVS and FQNEAQ. The CDR3 DNA follows: TGTGCCAGCAGCTTCAACAGGGGAGAGCTTCACTACGAGCAGTACTTC. As protein: CASSFNRGELHYEQYF.

The gene calls are TRBV9 and TRBJ1-4; tentatively, D is TRBD1 (6 bases). The V gene's germline CDR1 is SGDLS and CDR2 YYNGEE. CDR3 size: 15 residues. V lost 0 bases and J lost 3, with 9 bases in between. The CDR3 is CASSVARGANEKLFF. CDR3 sequence (DNA): TGTGCCAGCAGCGTAGCGAGGGGGGCTAATGAAAAACTGTTTTTT.

V and J are TRBV2 and TRBJ1-2, with a tentative D call TRBD1 (6 bases). Trimming left V 2 bases short and J 8 bases short, with 12 bases between. Germline-derived CDR1 and CDR2 are SNHLY and FYNNEI. The CDR3 has 13 residues. The CDR3 region has the DNA TGTGCCAGCAGTGAACAGGGGATTGGAGGCTACACCTTC. This codes for CASSEQGIGGYTF.

The genes are TRBV2 and TRBJ1-5; no clear D gene. The CDR3 spans 14 residues. Trimming removed 5 bases from V and 3 bases from J, with 11 bases in between. From germline, CDR1 is SNHLY and CDR2 FYNNEI. CDR3 in DNA: TGTGCCAGCAGTCCCTTCCTGTACAATCAGCCCCAGCATTTT. Protein: CASSPFLYNQPQHF.

The chain couples TRBV2 to TRBJ2-2; D is possibly TRBD1 (6 bases). Germline CDR1 and CDR2: SNHLY and FYNNEI. The CDR3 runs to 15 residues. Between the trimmed V and J ends, which lost 7 bases and 4 bases, there was a span of 16 bases. The CDR3 region is CASIRDILPTGELFF. The CDR3 DNA is TGTGCCAGCATCCGGGACATTCTCCCCACCGGGGAGCTGTTTTTT.

V is TRBV6-5 and J is TRBJ2-3, with D perhaps TRBD2 (5 bases). Between the trimmed V and J ends, which lost 4 bases and 0 bases, there was a span of 11 bases. The CDR3 has 15 residues. CDR1 and CDR2 (germline): MNHEY, SVGAGI. The CDR3 loop reads CASSSPRGSTDTQYF. CDR3 nucleotide sequence: TGTGCCAGCAGTTCCCCTCGGGGTAGCACAGATACGCAGTATTTT.

This chain joins TRBV5-1 and TRBJ2-3; 9 positions match TRBD2. Germline lookup yields CDR1 SGHRS and CDR2 YFSETQ. The CDR3 length is 15 residues. V dropped 1 base and J dropped 3; count of bases not matched to a gene: 3. DNA for the CDR3: TGCGCCAGCAGCTTGAACGCGGGGGGGACAGATACGCAGTATTTT. Residues: CASSLNAGGTDTQYF.

The rearrangement links TRBV7-2 to TRBJ1-2; D possibly corresponds to TRBD1 (6 bases). Trimming cost V 4 bases and J 5 bases, with 17 bases left between them. The CDR3 is 15 residues long. CDR1 is SGHTA, CDR2 FQGNSA, per germline. This CDR3 reads CASSYMGGREYGYTF. CDR3 sequence (DNA): TGTGCCAGCAGCTATATGGGGGGCAGGGAGTATGGCTACACCTTC.

This chain joins TRBV28 and TRBJ1-2; D is undetermined. The germline CDR1 and CDR2 sequences are MDHEN and SYDVKM. This CDR3 is 15 amino acids long. The V and J ends lost 3 bases and 7 bases respectively, with 18 bases between them. The CDR3 here is CASSFGLTRPGGYTF. The CDR3 DNA sequence: TGTGCCAGCAGTTTTGGATTAACCAGGCCGGGTGGCTACACCTTC.

The chain uses TRBV10-3 and TRBJ2-1; the match to TRBD2 covers 15 bases. J gave up 8 bases and V 5 bases, and 7 bases lay outside the gene matches. Germline V lookup: CDR1 ENHRY, CDR2 SYGVKD. The CDR3 is 16 residues long. The CDR3 loop is CAISLHGTSGGYEQFF. The CDR3 region has the DNA TGTGCCATCAGTCTACACGGGACTAGCGGGGGGTATGAGCAGTTCTTC.

The J gene is TRBJ1-3, the V gene TRBV5-6; D gene unclear. Trimming shortened V by 4 bases and J by 0 bases, and 14 bases separated the two germline ends. Germline V gene data show CDR1 as SGHDT and CDR2 as YYEEEE. The CDR3 contains 16 residues. This chain's CDR3 is CASSLMGSSSGNTIYF. DNA for the CDR3: TGTGCCAGCAGCCTGATGGGGAGTAGCTCTGGAAACACCATATATTTT.

The CDR3 sequence: CASSDPMTGLDGYTF. The CDR3, as DNA: TGTGCCAGCAGTGACCCTATGACAGGGCTGGATGGCTACACCTTC. The chain recombines TRBV25-1 with TRBJ1-2, with TRBD1 identical over 7 bases. The CDR3 has 15 residues. Germline CDR1 and CDR2: MGHDK and SYGVNS. V gave up 3 bases and J gave up 6 bases; unmatched junction bases: 10.

This clone was seen a single time. The chain uses TRBV7-2 and TRBJ1-6; D remains unclear. Germline assignment: CDR1 SGHTA and CDR2 FQGNSA. The CDR3 extends over 15 amino acids. The ends were cut back, 5 bases at V and 7 bases at J, with 15 bases in the middle. The CDR3 protein is CASSLVGLTNSPLHF. DNA of the CDR3: TGTGCCAGCAGCCTCGTAGGACTTACCAATTCACCCCTCCACTTT. The full variable domain, rest sourced from reference TRBV7-2 and TRBJ1-6, is GAGVSQSPSNKVTEKGKDVELRCDPISGHTALYWYRQSLGQGLEFLIYFQGNSAPDKSGLPSDRFSAERTGGSVSTLTIQRTQQEDSAVYLCASSLVGLTNSPLHFGNGTRLTVT.

This chain links TRBV19 with TRBJ1-1; D is ambiguous. The V end lost 3 bases, the J end lost 1 base, and 9 bases lay between the germline ends. CDR3 size: 14 residues. The germline V gene has CDR1 LNHDA and CDR2 SQIVND (reference sequence). The CDR3: CASSMGWKNTEAFF. CDR3 sequence (DNA): TGTGCCAGTAGTATGGGGTGGAAGAACACTGAAGCTTTCTTT.

The V call is TRBV6-5, the J call TRBJ1-4; 9 bases agree with TRBD1. The V and J ends lost 2 bases and 7 bases, in that order; junction bases with no gene match: 5. The germline V gene encodes CDR1 MNHEY and CDR2 SVGAGI. This CDR3 is built from 15 residues. The CDR3 spells CASSYATGGSEKLFF. DNA for the CDR3: TGTGCCAGCAGTTACGCAACAGGGGGCAGTGAAAAACTGTTTTTT.

This clone was observed a handful of times. The rearrangement uses TRBV24-1 and TRBJ1-5; a possible D gene is TRBD1 (5 bases). Germline V gene data show CDR1 as KGHDR and CDR2 as SFDVKD. This CDR3 has 13 residues. Trimming took 4 bases from V and 9 from J, leaving 12 bases between them. The CDR3 DNA reads TGTGCCACCAGTGAGGGGGGTTTAGGGCCCCAGCATTTT. Translation gives CATSEGGLGPQHF.

V is TRBV7-2 and J is TRBJ1-4; D may be TRBD1 (6 bases). Germline CDR1 and CDR2: SGHTA and FQGNSA. The CDR3 contains 16 residues. Trimming stripped 5 bases from V and 0 bases from J, with 13 bases between. This chain's CDR3 is CASSPRTATTNEKLFF. The CDR3 bases are TGTGCCAGCAGCCCCAGGACAGCCACAACTAATGAAAAACTGTTTTTT. The full variable domain, with the rest looked up from reference TRBV7-2 and TRBJ1-4, is GAGVSQSPSNKVTEKGKDVELRCDPISGHTALYWYRQSLGQGLEFLIYFQGNSAPDKSGLPSDRFSAERTGGSVSTLTIQRTQQEDSAVYLCASSPRTATTNEKLFFGSGTQLSVL.

This CDR3 is CASSRRGTSNSPLHF. The CDR3, as DNA: TGTGCCAGCAGCCGCCGCGGGACAAGTAATTCACCCCTCCACTTT. The rearrangement joins TRBV11-2 to TRBJ1-6; D possibly corresponds to TRBD1 (6 bases). From germline, CDR1 is SGHAT and CDR2 FQNNGV. The CDR3 totals 15 residues. With 5 bases removed from V and 6 bases from J, the gap between germline ends came to 14 bases.

CDR3 sequence (DNA): TGTGCCAGCAGTTATGTCCTCAGAGCCTCCTACGAGCAGTACTTC. This sequence encodes CASSYVLRASYEQYF. The gene calls are TRBV6-2 or TRBV6-3 and TRBJ2-7; D gene uncertain. The CDR3 totals 15 residues. Trimming removed 3 bases from V and 0 bases from J, with 12 bases in between. CDR1 and CDR2 from the germline V gene are MNHEY and SVGEGT.